Presented here are 2 T cell receptor beta chains from one specimen sequenced in a study of radiotherapy plus CTLA-4 blockade in lung cancer. Generated by immunoSEQ multiplex PCR, the TCRdb table keeps only in-frame clones and is missing some. The sample consists of tens of thousands of clones, roughly 85% of them appearing once. This sample comprised peripheral blood, obtained from a patient treated with radiotherapy plus ipilimumab. The receptors come from a human donor with non-small cell lung cancer who had stable disease on radiotherapy plus ipilimumab.

This rearrangement joins TRBV30 to TRBJ2-2; D call uncertain. The CDR3 runs to 14 residues. Germline loops: CDR1 GTSNPN, CDR2 SVGIG (reference sequence). Trimming took off 3 bases at V and 1 base at J, with 9 bases between the two ends. The CDR3 region is CAWRETWNTGELFF. CDR3 sequence (DNA): TGTGCCTGGAGGGAAACTTGGAACACCGGGGAGCTGTTTTTT. The entire variable domain, with the rest obtained from reference TRBV30 and TRBJ2-2, is as follows: SQTIHQWPATLVQPVGSPLSLECTVEGTSNPNLYWYRQAAGRGLQLLFYSVGIGQISSEVPQNLSASRPQDRQFILSSKKLLLSDSGFYLCAWRETWNTGELFFGEGSRLTVL.

The chain combines TRBV9 with TRBJ2-1, with D perhaps TRBD1 or TRBD2 (6 bases each). CDR3 length: 14 residues. Trimming took off 0 bases at V and 15 bases at J, with 19 bases between the two ends. CDR1 is SGDLS, CDR2 YYNGEE, per germline. The CDR3 reads CASSVVGGTSPLFF. DNA for the CDR3: TGTGCCAGCAGCGTAGTGGGGGGCACAAGCCCCCTGTTCTTC.